The 11 T cell receptor beta chains below were found in one sample sequenced in a study of shared clonotypes between healthy human individuals. CD45RO-negative, CCR7-positively selected cells formed the naive CD8 fraction, excluding terminally differentiated effector memory CD45RA+ cells. Produced via immunoSEQ multiplex PCR; TCRdb's table is partial and in-frame only. Among hundreds of thousands of clones listed, nearly 95% were seen once. Sequencing was carried out using naive CD8+ T cells sorted from blood. The receptors were sampled from a man younger than 40 in good health.

This clone was seen a few times. This rearrangement joins TRBV19 to TRBJ2-7; TRBD2 agrees at 10 bases. V was pared by 6 bases and J by 4 bases, with 9 bases of the junction left unmatched. Per germline, CDR1 LNHDA and CDR2 SQIVND (reference sequence). The CDR3 covers 15 residues. The CDR3 sequence: CASSPTASGSYEQYF. CDR3 in DNA: TGTGCCAGTAGCCCAACGGCTAGCGGGAGTTACGAGCAGTACTTC.

The chain combines TRBV27 with TRBJ2-1; TRBD2 agrees at 7 bases. This CDR3 has 19 residues. Germline CDR1 reads MNHEY; CDR2 reads SMNVEV (reference sequence). V was clipped by 0 bases and J by 4 bases; unmatched bases: 15. CDR3 nucleotides: TGTGCCAGCAGTTTATCGATGGCGGAGACTAGCCTAATTTACAATGAGCAGTTCTTC. As protein: CASSLSMAETSLIYNEQFF.

The V gene is TRBV7-2, the J gene TRBJ2-3; D gene uncertain. The length of the CDR3 is 13 residues. V was cut by 2 bases and J by 6 bases, with 9 bases left in between. Germline V CDR1 and CDR2: SGHTA, FQGNSA. The CDR3, as DNA: TGTGCCAGCAGCTTAAACATAGCCGATACGCAGTATTTT. This gives the protein CASSLNIADTQYF.

V is TRBV27 and J is TRBJ1-1, with 7 bases fitting TRBD1. This CDR3 has 14 residues. Germline assignment: CDR1 MNHEY and CDR2 SMNVEV (reference sequence). V was pared by 6 bases and J by 0 bases, with 4 bases of the junction left unmatched. This chain's CDR3 is CASRETGLNTEAFF. As DNA, the CDR3 is TGTGCCAGCAGGGAGACAGGGTTGAACACTGAAGCTTTCTTT.

The rearrangement uses TRBV2 and TRBJ1-5, with D perhaps matching TRBD1 (5 bases). The CDR3 is 17 amino acids. Per germline, CDR1 SNHLY and CDR2 FYNNEI. V shed 4 bases and J shed 1 base, with 17 bases lying between them. CDR3 region: CASSASGALGSNQPQHF. CDR3 nucleotide sequence: TGTGCCAGCAGTGCCAGCGGGGCTTTGGGAAGCAATCAGCCCCAGCATTTT.

In its sample, this clone was seen once. This rearrangement joins TRBV7-2 to TRBJ1-5, with 10 bases lining up with TRBD1. From germline, CDR1 is SGHTA and CDR2 FQGNSA. The CDR3 has 15 residues. Trimming took 6 bases from V and 5 from J; bases not matched to a gene: 7. CDR3: CASRQTGTGDQPQHF. The CDR3 coding sequence is TGTGCCAGCAGGCAAACCGGGACAGGGGATCAGCCCCAGCATTTT.

This chain connects TRBV25-1 to TRBJ2-1; D gene ambiguous. Trimming pared 5 bases from V and 15 bases from J, leaving 17 bases between. CDR1 is MGHDK, CDR2 SYGVNS, per germline. This CDR3 has 12 residues. The CDR3 DNA sequence: TGTGCCAGCAGTCAGGCAAGTTATGATCGGTTCTTC. Encoded protein: CASSQASYDRFF.

The chain couples TRBV28 to TRBJ2-3; 9 bases fit TRBD1. The CDR3 is made up of 15 amino acids. Germline loops: CDR1 MDHEN, CDR2 SYDVKM. J gave up 5 bases and V 5 bases, and 8 bases lay outside the gene matches. As DNA, the CDR3 is TGTGCCAGCAGTCGCGGGACAGGGTATAGAGATACGCAGTATTTT. Encoded protein: CASSRGTGYRDTQYF.

DNA of the CDR3: TGTGCCAGCAGACACTCCTCCCCCCAAGGGGGCGGGAGATCCTACGAGCAGTACTTC. Its protein product is CASRHSSPQGGGRSYEQYF. V usage is TRBV2 and J usage is TRBJ2-7; D tentatively fits TRBD1 or TRBD2 (7 bases each). Looked up from germline, CDR1 is SNHLY and CDR2 is FYNNEI. The CDR3 totals 19 residues. V gave up 6 bases and J gave up 1 base, with 28 bases separating them.

Worth noting for this clone: This sample includes further DNA sequences coding for the same CDR3. The V gene is TRBV5-6, the J gene TRBJ2-7; D call uncertain. Germline V lookup: CDR1 SGHDT, CDR2 YYEEEE. V dropped 5 bases and J dropped 4 bases, with 7 bases sitting between them. The CDR3 has 11 amino acids. CDR3 amino acids: CASSFSYEQYF. The CDR3 DNA reads TGTGCCAGCAGTTTTTCTTACGAGCAGTACTTC.

The chain is built from TRBV7-9 and TRBJ2-7, with 8 bases matching TRBD1. V shed 7 bases and J 2 bases; nucleotides not matched to a gene: 4. This CDR3 comprises 13 residues. The V gene's germline CDR1 is SEHNR and CDR2 FQNEAQ (reference sequence). Here the CDR3 DNA reads TGTGCCAGCATTGGGACAGGACCCTACGAGCAGTACTTC. This gives the protein CASIGTGPYEQYF.